This record covers a single TCR beta chain. No antigen is known for it. MiXCR, run by TCRdb on the reads, gives a single entry per CDR3 protein. The data hold a few hundred thousand distinct CDR3 sequences, with 20% to 25% observed a single time. These data belong to a study of T cell repertoires in cytomegalovirus infection. Across the study: Public TCR beta signatures provided an indication of both CMV infection and a matching HLA type.

The CDR3 runs 14 residues. Germline V CDR1 and CDR2: MNHEY, SVGAGI. V was pared by 3 bases and J by 4 bases, with 11 bases between. The origin of this receptor is a human donor in good health (CMV status not recorded). Some clones in this sample may be carry-over from other donors' samples. This specimen was cultured PBMCs, taken from culture after CMV antigen stimulation. This rearrangement joins TRBV6-5 to TRBJ2-3; TRBD1 might be the D (5 bases). The DNA for the CDR3 is TGTGCCAGCAGTTATTTGGGGCCGGCAGATACGCAGTATTTT. Its protein product is CASSYLGPADTQYF.